This T cell receptor beta chain was observed in a study of PD-1 blockade in classical Hodgkin lymphoma. About the study: On a schedule of every 2 weeks, patients received nivolumab 3 mg/kg intravenously. Findings and limits, study-wide: Significantly greater TCR diversity emerged by C4D1 in CD4+ cells but not CD8+ cells.

The protocol was immunoSEQ multiplex PCR, while the TCRdb copy is restricted to in-frame clones and leaves out a portion. The sample gives roughly 81,000 clones, over 90% of which show up once; over 2.5% is in the top ten. On this clone itself: Its matching antigen is unknown.

Germline V gives CDR1 WNHNN, CDR2 SYGVQD (reference sequence). This CDR3 contains 13 residues. Trimming cost V 10 bases and J 6 bases; bases outside gene matches: 8. Each patient experienced a relapse that followed autologous stem cell transplantation, and brentuximab vedotin exposure varied. The chain links TRBV10-1 to TRBJ2-1, with TRBD2 identical over 8 bases. This receptor was taken from a human donor with classical Hodgkin lymphoma. Sequencing was performed on peripheral blood mononuclear cells (PBMCs), taken before the second cycle of nivolumab. CDR3 bases: TGCGCCACCCCGGGACTAGTAACCAATGAGCAGTTCTTC. This encodes CATPGLVTNEQFF.